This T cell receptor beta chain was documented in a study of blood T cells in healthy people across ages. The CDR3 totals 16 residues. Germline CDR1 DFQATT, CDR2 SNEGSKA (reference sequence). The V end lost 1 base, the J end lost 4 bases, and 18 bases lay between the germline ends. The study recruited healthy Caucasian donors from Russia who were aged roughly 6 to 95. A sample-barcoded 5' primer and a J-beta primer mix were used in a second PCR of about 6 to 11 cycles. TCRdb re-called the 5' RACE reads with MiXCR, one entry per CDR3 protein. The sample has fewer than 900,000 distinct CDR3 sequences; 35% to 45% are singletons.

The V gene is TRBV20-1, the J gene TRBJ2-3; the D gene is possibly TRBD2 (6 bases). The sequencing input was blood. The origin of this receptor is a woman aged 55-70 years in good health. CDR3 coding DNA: TGCAGTGCTAGAGCCATAATGCGGGGTGATTCAGATACGCAGTATTTT. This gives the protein CSARAIMRGDSDTQYF.